One and the same sample provided the 30 T cell receptor beta chains below, sequenced in a study of T cell responses to AZD1222 COVID-19 vaccine. Sequencing was performed with immunoSEQ multiplex PCR; in TCRdb, only in-frame clones are kept and a portion is missing. The table records 100,000 to 150,000 clones, 80% to 90% of them present only once. The source material was peripheral blood, sampled on day 0 of AZD1222 vaccination. These receptors all come from an adult in good health.

J is TRBJ2-7 and V is TRBV6-5; 10 bases agree with TRBD1. The V gene end was trimmed by 6 bases and the J gene end by 3 bases; junction bases not matched to a gene: 2. Germline loops: CDR1 MNHEY, CDR2 SVGAGI. This CDR3 region has 13 residues. CDR3 sequence reads: CASRRTGGYEQYF. The CDR3 DNA reads TGTGCCAGCAGAAGGACAGGGGGCTACGAGCAGTACTTC.

CDR3 residues: CASSPRGAGRDTQYF. DNA of the CDR3: TGTGCCAGCAGCCCGAGGGGGGCAGGAAGAGATACGCAGTATTTT. The chain uses TRBV11-2 and TRBJ2-3; D possibly matches TRBD1 or TRBD2 (6 bases each). This CDR3 region has 15 residues. Germline V gene sequence: CDR1 SGHAT, CDR2 FQNNGV. The V and J ends lost 5 bases and 5 bases respectively, with 17 bases between them.

The V and J genes are TRBV27 and TRBJ2-7; no reliable D call. The germline V gene encodes CDR1 MNHEY and CDR2 SMNVEV (reference sequence). CDR3 length equals 12 residues. V was clipped by 6 bases and J by 3 bases, with 9 bases between them. This CDR3 is CASRGNSYEQYF. In nucleotides, the CDR3 is TGTGCCAGCAGAGGGAATAGCTACGAGCAGTACTTC.

This chain uses TRBV4-2 with TRBJ1-6; D not certain. Germline V gene sequence: CDR1 LGHNA, CDR2 YNFKEQ. The V and J ends lost 0 bases and 9 bases respectively, with 12 bases between them. The CDR3 is 15 amino acids. The CDR3 sequence is CASSQDFKKGSPLHF. The CDR3 DNA reads TGTGCCAGCAGCCAAGATTTTAAGAAGGGTTCACCCCTCCACTTT.

This clone appeared once. This chain uses TRBV12-3 or TRBV12-4 with TRBJ1-2; D gene uncertain. The CDR3 consists of 12 residues. V was cut by 5 bases and J by 2 bases, with 6 bases left in between. The CDR3 nucleotides read TGTGCCAGCAGTCCTATCAACTATGGCTACACCTTC. It codes for CASSPINYGYTF.

The V call is TRBV5-1, the J call TRBJ2-7; D uncertain. Trimming removed 0 bases at V and 7 bases at J, with 17 bases between. The CDR3 is made up of 15 amino acids. Per the germline V gene, CDR1 is SGHRS and CDR2 is YFSETQ. Here the CDR3 DNA reads TGCGCCAGCAGCTTGGGGGCCCAAGACACGGCTGAGCAGTACTTC. Encoded protein: CASSLGAQDTAEQYF.

V gene TRBV2 combines with J gene TRBJ2-1; 9 positions agree with TRBD2. Unmatched junction bases numbered 6, after V lost 8 bases and J lost 10 bases. This CDR3 has 12 residues. Germline CDR1 and CDR2: SNHLY and FYNNEI. CDR3 nucleotides: TGTGCCAGCTTCCTAGCGGGATGGGAGCAGTTCTTC. Protein product: CASFLAGWEQFF.

The gene calls are TRBV13 and TRBJ2-3, with TRBD2 matching over 12 bases. V lost 5 bases and J lost 0; bases outside the gene matches: 6. This CDR3 has 17 amino acids. Germline loops: CDR1 PRHDT, CDR2 FYEKMQ (reference sequence). CDR3 DNA sequence: TGTGCCAGCAGCCTGGGACTAGCGGGTATTAGCACAGATACGCAGTATTTT. Translated, it gives CASSLGLAGISTDTQYF.

The chain carries TRBV27 and TRBJ1-2; the D gene is possibly TRBD1 (5 bases). V lost 6 bases and J 8 bases, leaving 16 bases between the germline ends. Per the germline V gene, CDR1 is MNHEY and CDR2 is SMNVEV (reference sequence). The CDR3 consists of 13 residues. For the CDR3, the DNA is TGTGCCAGCAGCCAAACGGGGGATCGGGGCTACACCTTC. This translates into CASSQTGDRGYTF.

This chain joins TRBV5-1 and TRBJ2-6; no definite D call. Germline V gene lookup returns CDR1 SGHRS and CDR2 YFSETQ. CDR3 length: 15 residues. V lost 0 bases to trimming and J lost 0 bases, with 4 bases between them. The DNA of the CDR3 is TGCGCCAGCAGCTTGGAGGCCTCTGGGGCCAACGTCCTGACTTTC. Protein product: CASSLEASGANVLTF.

This chain connects TRBV6-5 to TRBJ2-7; TRBD1 matches at 11 bases. Germline V CDR1 and CDR2: MNHEY, SVGAGI. The V gene end was trimmed by 4 bases and the J gene end by 7 bases; junction bases not matched to a gene: 9. The CDR3 length is 15 residues. The CDR3 here is CASSSAGTGGWEQYF. The DNA of the CDR3 is TGTGCCAGCAGTTCTGCCGGGACAGGGGGGTGGGAGCAGTACTTC.

The rearrangement links TRBV19 to TRBJ1-3; the D is unclear. CDR1 and CDR2 from the germline V gene are LNHDA and SQIVND (reference sequence). The CDR3 contains 14 residues. The V gene lost 5 bases and the J gene lost 1 base, with 9 bases spanning the gap. CDR3 region: CASSRAGSGNTIYF. The CDR3 DNA reads TGTGCCAGTAGTCGGGCGGGTTCTGGAAACACCATATATTTT. The complete variable domain, with remaining parts taken from reference TRBV19 and TRBJ1-3, reads DGGITQSPKYLFRKEGQNVTLSCEQNLNHDAMYWYRQDPGQGLRLIYYSQIVNDFQKGDIAEGYSVSREKKESFPLTVTSAQKNPTAFYLCASSRAGSGNTIYFGEGSWLTVV.

The rearrangement links TRBV15 to TRBJ2-7; D may be TRBD1 (6 bases). V lost 4 bases and J lost 5, with 18 bases in between. Germline assignment: CDR1 LNHNV and CDR2 YYDKDF (reference sequence). The CDR3 loop spans 15 amino acids. The CDR3 sequence is CATSIPPQGLNEQYF. In nucleotides, the CDR3 is TGTGCCACCAGCATTCCCCCTCAGGGGCTGAACGAGCAGTACTTC. Full variable domain (missing parts from reference TRBV15 and TRBJ2-7): DAMVIQNPRYQVTQFGKPVTLSCSQTLNHNVMYWYQQKSSQAPKLLFHYYDKDFNNEADTPDNFQSRRPNTSFCFLDIRSPGLGDTAMYLCATSIPPQGLNEQYFGPGTRLTVT.

The CDR3 region has the DNA TGTGCCAGCAGCTCTTTAGTTATCGGGGAGCTGTTTTTT. This codes for CASSSLVIGELFF. The chain has TRBV7-9 and TRBJ2-2; D ambiguous. CDR1 and CDR2 (germline): SEHNR, FQNEAQ (reference sequence). The CDR3 spans 13 residues. V lost 4 bases and J lost 7, with 10 bases in between.

V usage is TRBV4-1 and J usage is TRBJ2-7; 7 bases are shared with TRBD1. V gave up 3 bases and J gave up 2 bases; unmatched junction bases: 13. Germline CDR1 reads MGHRA; CDR2 reads YSYEKL. The CDR3 runs 17 residues. The CDR3 DNA reads as TGCGCCAGCAGCCACGCCCCAGGGGGAAGTAACCCCTACGAGCAGTACTTC. The encoded protein is CASSHAPGGSNPYEQYF.

This clone was observed a few times. The V gene is TRBV27, the J gene TRBJ2-1, with D perhaps being TRBD1 or TRBD2 (5 bases each). The V gene's germline CDR1 is MNHEY and CDR2 SMNVEV (reference sequence). With 6 bases removed from V and 6 bases from J, the gap between germline ends came to 21 bases. There are 16 residues in the CDR3. The CDR3, as DNA: TGTGCCAGCAGCCCCCCTCTGAGGGGAAGGGGCAATGAGCAGTTCTTC. Residues: CASSPPLRGRGNEQFF.

This sequence joins TRBV18 and TRBJ1-6; D ambiguous. V was shortened by 2 bases and J by 0 bases, with 14 bases between the two germline ends. The germline V gene has CDR1 KGHSH and CDR2 LQKENI. CDR3 length: 18 amino acids. The CDR3 DNA is TGTGCCAGCTCACCAGTTCAAGCGGCAAGCTCCTATAATTCACCCCTCCACTTT. It yields the protein CASSPVQAASSYNSPLHF.

The chain joins TRBV11-3 to TRBJ1-2; TRBD1 matches at 8 bases. CDR3 size: 14 residues. After removal of 4 bases from V and 7 bases from J, the junction contained 8 bases not matched to a gene. CDR1 and CDR2 (germline): SGHNT, YENEEA. In DNA form, the CDR3 reads TGTGCCAGCAGCTCCGTGGGACAGGAAGTTGGCTACACCTTC. Its protein is CASSSVGQEVGYTF.

V usage is TRBV6-5 and J usage is TRBJ2-1, with D possibly TRBD1 on 6 matching bases. Germline V lookup: CDR1 MNHEY, CDR2 SVGAGI. The CDR3 has 14 amino acids. Trimming cost V 2 bases and J 4 bases, with 9 bases left between them. The CDR3 here is CASSYGGLYNEQFF. The CDR3, as DNA: TGTGCCAGCAGTTACGGGGGCTTATACAATGAGCAGTTCTTC.

This sequence joins TRBV14 and TRBJ1-1; a weak D match, TRBD1 (5 bases). Trimming stripped 0 bases from V and 4 bases from J, with 21 bases between. CDR3 length equals 18 residues. Germline V gene lookup returns CDR1 SGHDN and CDR2 FVKESK. CDR3 loop: CASSQDPFGRAKSTEAFF. DNA of the CDR3: TGTGCCAGCAGCCAAGATCCTTTTGGCAGGGCGAAGAGCACTGAAGCTTTCTTT.

In its sample, this clone was seen once. The CDR3 nucleotides are TGTGCCAGCAGTGACGTCGGATTAGTCGAGCAGTACTTC. It encodes CASSDVGLVEQYF. This chain uses TRBV2 with TRBJ2-7, with D unclear. This CDR3 is built from 13 residues. Trimming shortened V by 3 bases and J by 6 bases, and 12 bases separated the two germline ends. Germline values: CDR1 SNHLY, CDR2 FYNNEI.

This sequence joins TRBV5-1 and TRBJ2-1; 7 bases are a match to TRBD1. Trimming at V came to 2 bases and at J to 8 bases, leaving 1 base not matched to a gene. The CDR3 is 12 residues long. CDR1 and CDR2 (germline): SGHRS, YFSETQ. The CDR3 DNA follows: TGCGCCAGCAGCTTTGACAGGGATGAGCAGTTCTTC. This translates into CASSFDRDEQFF.

The V call is TRBV7-3, the J call TRBJ1-1, with 7 bases matching TRBD1. Germline CDR1 and CDR2: SGHTA and FQGTGA. Unmatched junction bases numbered 7, after V lost 0 bases and J lost 6 bases. The CDR3 contains 15 residues. CDR3 residues: CASSLTGTERSEAFF. In nucleotides, the CDR3 is TGTGCCAGCAGCTTAACCGGGACAGAGCGCTCTGAAGCTTTCTTT.

The chain couples TRBV5-1 to TRBJ1-4, with D maybe TRBD1 (5 bases). V lost 1 base, J lost 8 bases, and 12 bases lay in between. Germline CDR1 and CDR2: SGHRS and YFSETQ. The CDR3 is made up of 14 amino acids. The CDR3 sequence is CASSLLGTEEKLFF. The CDR3, as DNA: TGCGCCAGCAGCTTGTTGGGGACTGAAGAAAAACTGTTTTTT.

The V gene is TRBV3-1 (or the pseudogene TRBV3-2), the J gene TRBJ2-2, with a weak D call TRBD1 (5 bases). The CDR3 runs 13 residues. The germline V gene has CDR1 LGHDT and CDR2 YNNKEL (reference sequence). V gave up 4 bases and J gave up 4 bases, with 7 bases separating them. CDR3 coding DNA: TGTGCCAGCAGCCGGCAGGGCACCGGGGAGCTGTTTTTT. Its translation: CASSRQGTGELFF.

The CDR3 DNA follows: TGTGCCACCAGCGCGTACCGGGACCCCGCCAATGAGCAGTTCTTC. Translation: CATSAYRDPANEQFF. The chain has TRBV15 and TRBJ2-1; D may correspond to TRBD1 or TRBD2 (5 bases each). Per the germline V gene, CDR1 is LNHNV and CDR2 is YYDKDF (reference sequence). The CDR3 totals 15 residues. Trimming took off 5 bases at V and 6 bases at J, with 17 bases between the two ends.

The chain carries TRBV6-5 and TRBJ1-1, with a weak D call TRBD1 (6 bases). This CDR3 has 13 amino acids. V gave up 7 bases and J gave up 3 bases, with 12 bases separating them. Looked up from germline, CDR1 is MNHEY and CDR2 is SVGAGI. CDR3 loop: CASTQGGDTEAFF. In DNA, the CDR3 is TGTGCCAGCACCCAAGGGGGTGACACTGAAGCTTTCTTT.

V and J are TRBV6-5 and TRBJ1-2; possible D gene TRBD1, 5 bases. V lost 7 bases and J lost 5, with 17 bases in between. The CDR3 extends over 14 amino acids. Germline loops: CDR1 MNHEY, CDR2 SVGAGI. The CDR3 is CASTPGWGVYGYTF. The CDR3 DNA reads TGTGCCAGCACCCCCGGATGGGGGGTATATGGCTACACCTTC.

The genes are TRBV7-2 and TRBJ1-6, with TRBD1 matching over 8 bases. CDR3 length: 15 residues. Trimming at V came to 1 base and at J to 10 bases, leaving 6 bases not matched to a gene. Per the germline V gene, CDR1 is SGHTA and CDR2 is FQGNSA. CDR3 coding DNA: TGTGCCAGCAGCTTAGTTCGGACAGGGACATCACCCCTCCACTTT. The encoded protein is CASSLVRTGTSPLHF.

V and J are TRBV30 and TRBJ1-1; 8 nucleotides align to TRBD1. The CDR3 has 13 amino acids. Germline values: CDR1 GTSNPN, CDR2 SVGIG (reference sequence). V trimming: 6 bases; J trimming: 5 bases; junction bases outside the gene matches: 8. The CDR3, as DNA: TGTGCCTGTGCGGGGACAGGTAGGACTGAAGCTTTCTTT. Its translation: CACAGTGRTEAFF.